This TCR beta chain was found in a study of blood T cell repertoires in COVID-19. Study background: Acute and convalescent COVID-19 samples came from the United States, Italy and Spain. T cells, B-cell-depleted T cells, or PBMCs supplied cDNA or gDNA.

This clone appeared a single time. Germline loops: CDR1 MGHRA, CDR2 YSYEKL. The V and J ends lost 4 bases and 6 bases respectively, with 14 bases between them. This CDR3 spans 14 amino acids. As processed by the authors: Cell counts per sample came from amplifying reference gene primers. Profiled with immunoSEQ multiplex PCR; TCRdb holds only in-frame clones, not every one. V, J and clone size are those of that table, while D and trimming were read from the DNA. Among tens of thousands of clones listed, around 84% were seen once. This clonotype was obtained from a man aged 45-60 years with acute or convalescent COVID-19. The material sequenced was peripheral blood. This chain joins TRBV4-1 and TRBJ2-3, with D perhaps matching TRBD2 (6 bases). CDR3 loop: CASSLAIGRDTQYF. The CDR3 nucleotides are TGCGCCAGCAGCCTTGCAATTGGGAGGGATACGCAGTATTTT.